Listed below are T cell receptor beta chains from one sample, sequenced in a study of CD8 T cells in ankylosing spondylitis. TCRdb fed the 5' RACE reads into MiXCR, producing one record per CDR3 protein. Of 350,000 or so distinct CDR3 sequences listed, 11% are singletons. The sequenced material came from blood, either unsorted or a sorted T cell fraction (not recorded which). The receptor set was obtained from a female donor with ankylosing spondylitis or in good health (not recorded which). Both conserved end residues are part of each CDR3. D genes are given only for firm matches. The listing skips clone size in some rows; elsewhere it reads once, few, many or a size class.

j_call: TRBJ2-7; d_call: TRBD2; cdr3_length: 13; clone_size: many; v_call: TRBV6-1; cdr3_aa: CASIGLASYEQYF; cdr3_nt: TGTGCCAGCATAGGACTAGCGAGCTACGAGCAGTACTTC
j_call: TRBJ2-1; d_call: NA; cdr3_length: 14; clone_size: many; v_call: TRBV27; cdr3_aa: CASTSGVPYNEQFF; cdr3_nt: TGTGCCAGCACCTCAGGGGTACCCTACAATGAGCAGTTCTTC
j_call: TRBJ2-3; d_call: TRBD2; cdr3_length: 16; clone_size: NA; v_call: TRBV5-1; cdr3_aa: CASSPPTSGGTDTQYF; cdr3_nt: TGCGCCAGCAGCCCGCCCACTAGCGGAGGCACAGATACGCAGTATTTT
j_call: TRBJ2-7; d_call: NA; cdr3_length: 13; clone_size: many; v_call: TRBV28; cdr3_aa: CASSLHISYEQYF; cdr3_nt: TGTGCCAGCAGTTTGCATATCTCCTACGAGCAGTACTTC
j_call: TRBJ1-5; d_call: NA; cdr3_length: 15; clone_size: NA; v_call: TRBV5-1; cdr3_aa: CASSWGPRSNQPQHF; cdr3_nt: TGCGCCAGCAGCTGGGGACCGCGTAGCAATCAGCCCCAGCATTTT
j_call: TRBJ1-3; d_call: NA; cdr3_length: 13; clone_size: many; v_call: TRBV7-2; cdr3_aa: CASSSSSGNTIYF; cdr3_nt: TGTGCCAGCAGTTCCTCTTCTGGAAACACCATATATTTT
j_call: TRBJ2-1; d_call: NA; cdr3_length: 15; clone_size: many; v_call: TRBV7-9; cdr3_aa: CASSLVQGSYNEQFF; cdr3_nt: TGTGCCAGCAGCTTAGTACAGGGTTCCTACAATGAGCAGTTCTTC
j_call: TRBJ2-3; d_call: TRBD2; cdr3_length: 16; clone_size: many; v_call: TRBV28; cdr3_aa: CASSPRGGPPTDTQYF; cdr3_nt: TGTGCCAGCAGTCCTCGGGGGGGGCCCCCCACAGATACGCAGTATTTT
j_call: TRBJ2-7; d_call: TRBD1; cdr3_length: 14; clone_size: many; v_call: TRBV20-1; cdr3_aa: CSARTTTGGYEQYF; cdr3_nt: TGCAGTGCTAGAACCACGACAGGGGGCTACGAGCAGTACTTC
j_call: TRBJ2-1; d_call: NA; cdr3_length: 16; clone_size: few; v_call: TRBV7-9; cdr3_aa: CASSLAPGQGYNEQFF; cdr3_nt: TGTGCCAGCAGCTTAGCGCCGGGTCAGGGTTACAATGAGCAGTTCTTC
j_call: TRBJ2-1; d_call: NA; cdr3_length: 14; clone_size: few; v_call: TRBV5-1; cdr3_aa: CASSPGAKYNEQFF; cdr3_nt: TGCGCCAGCAGCCCCGGGGCCAAATACAATGAGCAGTTCTTC
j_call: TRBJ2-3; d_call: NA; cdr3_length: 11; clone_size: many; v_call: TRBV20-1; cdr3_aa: CSAPPTTTQYF; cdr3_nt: TGCAGTGCTCCACCCACGACTACGCAGTATTTT
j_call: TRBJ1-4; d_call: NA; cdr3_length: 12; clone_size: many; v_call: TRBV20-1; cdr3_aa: CSARALGDKLFF; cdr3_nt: TGCAGTGCTAGAGCCCTCGGGGACAAACTGTTTTTT
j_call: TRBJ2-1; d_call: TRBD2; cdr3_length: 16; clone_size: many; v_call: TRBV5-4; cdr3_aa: CASSSLAGPSYNEQFF; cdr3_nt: TGTGCCAGCAGCTCGCTAGCGGGGCCATCCTACAATGAGCAGTTCTTC
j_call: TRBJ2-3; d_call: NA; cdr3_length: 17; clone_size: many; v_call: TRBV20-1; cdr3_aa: CSARDSFRAGAFDTQYF; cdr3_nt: TGCAGTGCTAGAGATTCGTTCCGAGCGGGCGCCTTTGATACGCAGTATTTT
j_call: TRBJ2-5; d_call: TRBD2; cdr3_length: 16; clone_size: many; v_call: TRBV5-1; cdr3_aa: CASSLGLAGVQETQYF; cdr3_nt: TGCGCCAGCAGCTTGGGACTAGCGGGGGTCCAAGAGACCCAGTACTTC
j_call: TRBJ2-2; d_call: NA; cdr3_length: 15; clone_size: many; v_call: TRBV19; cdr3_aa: CASSPSPSGSGELFF; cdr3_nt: TGTGCCAGTTCCCCTAGCCCCTCCGGGTCCGGGGAGCTGTTTTTT
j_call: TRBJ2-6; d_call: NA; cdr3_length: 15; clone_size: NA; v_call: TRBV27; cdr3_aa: CASSPLVSGANVLTF; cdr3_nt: TGTGCCAGCAGCCCCCTTGTGTCTGGGGCCAACGTCCTGACTTTC
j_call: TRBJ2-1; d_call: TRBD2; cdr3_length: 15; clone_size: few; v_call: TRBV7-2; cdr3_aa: CASSSNPLTSGEQFF; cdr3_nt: TGTGCCAGCAGCTCAAACCCCCTCACTAGCGGGGAGCAGTTCTTC
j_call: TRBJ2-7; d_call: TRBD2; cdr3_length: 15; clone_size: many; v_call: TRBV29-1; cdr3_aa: CSVGLSGTFSYEQYF; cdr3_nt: TGCAGCGTGGGATTGAGCGGGACCTTCTCCTACGAGCAGTACTTC
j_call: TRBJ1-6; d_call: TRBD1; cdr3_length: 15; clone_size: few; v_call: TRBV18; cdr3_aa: CASSPTQGAGSPLHF; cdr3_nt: TGTGCCAGCTCACCGACCCAGGGGGCCGGTTCACCCCTCCACTTT
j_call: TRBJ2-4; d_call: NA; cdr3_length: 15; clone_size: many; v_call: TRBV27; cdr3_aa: CASRALGGVKNIQYF; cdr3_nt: TGTGCCAGCAGGGCCCTGGGTGGGGTCAAAAACATTCAGTACTTC
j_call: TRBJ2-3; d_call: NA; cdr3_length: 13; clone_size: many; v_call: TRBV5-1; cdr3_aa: CASSQGAQDTQYF; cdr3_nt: TGCGCCAGCAGCCAAGGCGCCCAAGATACGCAGTATTTT
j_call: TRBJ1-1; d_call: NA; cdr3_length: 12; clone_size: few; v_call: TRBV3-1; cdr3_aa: CASSLLETEAFF; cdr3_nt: TGTGCCAGCAGCCTACTCGAGACTGAAGCTTTCTTT
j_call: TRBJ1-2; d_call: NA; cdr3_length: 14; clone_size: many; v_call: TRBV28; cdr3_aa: CASSNLRANYGYTF; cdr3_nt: TGTGCCAGCAGCAACTTAAGGGCAAACTATGGCTACACCTTC
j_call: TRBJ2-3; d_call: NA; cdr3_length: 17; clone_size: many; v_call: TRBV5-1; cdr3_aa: CASSLDISNTLTDTQYF; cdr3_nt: TGCGCCAGCAGCTTGGATATTTCCAATACCCTCACAGATACGCAGTATTTT
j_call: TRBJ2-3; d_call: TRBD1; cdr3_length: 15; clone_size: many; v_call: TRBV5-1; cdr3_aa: CASSTGTGDVDTQYF; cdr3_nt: TGCGCCAGCAGCACCGGGACAGGGGATGTAGATACGCAGTATTTT
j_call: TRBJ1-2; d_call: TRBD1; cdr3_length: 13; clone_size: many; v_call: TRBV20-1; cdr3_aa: CSARETGGYGYTF; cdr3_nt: TGCAGTGCTAGAGAGACAGGGGGATATGGCTACACCTTC
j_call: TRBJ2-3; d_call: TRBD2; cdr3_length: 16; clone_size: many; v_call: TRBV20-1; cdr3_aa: CSARNLAGLGGDTQYF; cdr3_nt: TGCAGTGCTAGGAACCTAGCGGGGTTGGGAGGAGATACGCAGTATTTT
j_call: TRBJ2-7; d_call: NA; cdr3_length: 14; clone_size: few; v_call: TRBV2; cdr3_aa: CASSDWGRTYEQYF; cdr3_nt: TGTGCCAGCAGTGATTGGGGACGGACCTACGAGCAGTACTTC
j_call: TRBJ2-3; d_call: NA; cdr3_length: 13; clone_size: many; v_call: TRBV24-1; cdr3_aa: CATLLSGTDTQYF; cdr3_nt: TGTGCCACGCTATTAAGTGGCACAGATACGCAGTATTTT
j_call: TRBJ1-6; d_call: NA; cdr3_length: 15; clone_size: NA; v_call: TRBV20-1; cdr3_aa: CSPRQTSSYNSPLHF; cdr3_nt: TGCAGTCCCAGACAGACTAGCTCCTATAATTCACCCCTCCACTTT